The 17 T cell receptor beta chains listed next were all sequenced from one sample in a study of identical twins. TCRdb re-derived calls from the 5' RACE reads in MiXCR, one entry per CDR3 protein. The table has about 340,000 distinct CDR3 sequences, around an eighth seen once; the top ten hold approximately 7.6%. The sample was also reused in another study, on yellow fever vaccine responses in identical twins.

Sequenced material: CD8+ T cells sorted from blood. The receptors originated from a woman aged 18-35 years in good health.

This clonotype was observed at least ten times. V gene TRBV5-1 combines with J gene TRBJ1-1; D perhaps matches TRBD1 (5 bases). In germline, CDR1 is SGHRS, CDR2 YFSETQ. This CDR3 is built from 14 residues. V lost 1 base and J lost 3, with 10 bases in between. CDR3 region: CASSLIGADTEAFF. CDR3 in DNA: TGCGCCAGCAGCTTGATAGGGGCGGACACTGAAGCTTTCTTT.

In its sample, this clonotype was seen a few times. The chain employs TRBV7-9 and TRBJ2-1; 15 nucleotides align to TRBD2. Unmatched junction bases numbered 5, after V lost 7 bases and J lost 10 bases. The CDR3 runs to 14 residues. CDR1 and CDR2 from the germline V gene are SEHNR and FQNEAQ (reference sequence). CDR3 coding DNA: TGTGCCAGCACCGGGACTAGCGGGGGGTACGAGCAGTTCTTC. Protein: CASTGTSGGYEQFF.

This clonotype was observed many times. V gene TRBV28 combines with J gene TRBJ2-3; 8 bases agree with TRBD1. Germline CDR1 MDHEN, CDR2 SYDVKM. CDR3 length equals 16 residues. Germline trimming cut 2 bases from V and 6 bases from J; bases unmatched to any gene: 10. CDR3 sequence: CASSLGQGKVVDTQYF. In DNA form, the CDR3 reads TGTGCCAGCAGTTTAGGACAGGGAAAAGTTGTGGATACGCAGTATTTT.

The J gene is TRBJ2-7, the V gene TRBV6-1; D call uncertain. Germline CDR1 reads MNHNS; CDR2 reads SASEGT. CDR3 length equals 18 residues. V was clipped by 1 base and J by 1 base, with 20 bases between them. In nucleotides, the CDR3 is TGTGCCAGCAGTGAAGATTGGTCGCGACGGAGAGTATCCTACGAGCAGTACGTC. Protein: CASSEDWSRRRVSYEQYV.

V usage is TRBV21-1 and J usage is TRBJ2-7; TRBD1, the D gene given by the table, was not confirmed from the DNA. TRBV21-1 is a documented pseudogene. This CDR3 comprises 14 residues. CDR3 sequence: CARTAGEDFYEQYV. The CDR3 region has the DNA TGTGCCAGGACGGCCGGGGAGGACTTCTACGAGCAGTACGTC.

This clonotype was seen at least ten times. The rearrangement uses TRBV12-3 or TRBV12-4 and TRBJ2-3; D possibly uses TRBD1 or TRBD2 (5 bases each). Between the trimmed V and J ends, which lost 5 bases and 3 bases, there was a span of 18 bases. CDR3 length equals 16 residues. The CDR3 loop reads CASSPTGGEGTDTQYF. The CDR3 coding sequence is TGTGCCAGCAGTCCTACTGGGGGAGAAGGGACAGATACGCAGTATTTT.

In its sample, this clonotype was seen many times. The chain links TRBV20-1 to TRBJ2-5; 8 bases are shared with TRBD1. The germline V gene has CDR1 DFQATT and CDR2 SNEGSKA (reference sequence). With 5 bases clipped from V and 5 bases from J, the junction kept 7 bases outside the gene matches. This CDR3 is 13 amino acids long. The CDR3 DNA follows: TGCAGTGCTGAGCAGGGGGCCGGGGAGACCCAGTACTTC. Translated, it gives CSAEQGAGETQYF.

In the case of this clonotype: Here the CDR3 omits its conserved ending phenylalanine or tryptophan, so a read error is the likely source. The limits of the CDR3 on the DNA are not certain, so only TCRdb's listed CDR3 is given. The V call is TRBV11-2, the J call TRBJ1-2. Germline V gene data show CDR1 as SGHAT and CDR2 as FQNNGV. With termini counted, the CDR3 has 11 amino acids. CDR3 residues: CASSLVEVPTI.

The sample holds many counts of this clonotype. The chain carries TRBV12-3 or TRBV12-4 and TRBJ2-1; 9 bases align to TRBD2. This CDR3 has 14 amino acids. The junction had 4 bases not matched to a gene; V was cut back by 6 bases and J by 4 bases. CDR3 in amino acids: CASRETSGYNEQFF. Here the CDR3 DNA reads TGTGCCAGCAGGGAAACTAGCGGGTACAATGAGCAGTTCTTC.

This clonotype was counted only a few times. CDR3 DNA sequence: TGTGCCAGTAGTATGGGACTCTCAGACCCCTACGAGCAGTACTTC. Protein sequence: CASSMGLSDPYEQYF. This chain uses TRBV19 with TRBJ2-7; D possibly corresponds to TRBD2 (6 bases). Trimming shortened V by 3 bases and J by 2 bases, and 14 bases separated the two germline ends. There are 15 residues in the CDR3. Germline V gene sequence: CDR1 LNHDA, CDR2 SQIVND (reference sequence).

This clonotype came up a few times. The chain couples TRBV3-1 to TRBJ2-3, with TRBD2 as a possible D gene (5 bases). In germline, CDR1 is LGHDT, CDR2 YNNKEL (reference sequence). Between the trimmed V and J ends, which lost 0 bases and 1 base, there was a span of 8 bases. This CDR3 spans 15 amino acids. The CDR3: CASSQEDGGTDTQYF. The CDR3 DNA reads as TGTGCCAGCAGCCAAGAGGACGGGGGCACAGATACGCAGTATTTT.

Only a few counts were recorded for this clonotype. The chain employs TRBV29-1 and TRBJ1-4; tentatively, D is TRBD1 (6 bases). Trimming removed 4 bases at V and 4 bases at J, with 13 bases between. Germline V gives CDR1 SQVTM, CDR2 ANQGSEA. The CDR3 has 14 amino acids. The CDR3 loop is CSVVSGQSNEKLFF. DNA of the CDR3: TGCAGCGTTGTATCCGGACAGAGTAATGAAAAACTGTTTTTT.

The sample holds a few counts of this clonotype. The rearrangement links TRBV6-1 to TRBJ2-7; 8 nucleotides match TRBD2. J gave up 0 bases and V 2 bases, and 6 bases lay outside the gene matches. Per the germline V gene, CDR1 is MNHNS and CDR2 is SASEGT. The CDR3 sequence is 16 residues long. The DNA for the CDR3 is TGTGCCAGCAGTGAATTAGTAGCGGGGTTCTCCTACGAGCAGTACGTC. This encodes CASSELVAGFSYEQYV.

This sequence joins TRBV6-1 and TRBJ1-5; 7 bases map to TRBD1. Germline V gives CDR1 MNHNS, CDR2 SASEGT. The CDR3 runs to 15 residues. V was pared by 6 bases and J by 4 bases, with 9 bases of the junction left unmatched. CDR3 loop: CASSQGQNPNQPQHF. The CDR3 nucleotides are TGTGCCAGCAGCCAGGGACAGAACCCAAATCAGCCCCAGCATTTT.

This clonotype was counted once. This chain joins TRBV6-5 and TRBJ2-6; D is undetermined. Per germline, CDR1 MNHEY and CDR2 SVGAGI. The CDR3 has 17 residues. Trimming took off 0 bases at V and 0 bases at J, with 9 bases between the two ends. The DNA for the CDR3 is TGTGCCAGCAGTTACTCAATCCAACACTCTGGGGCCAACGTCCTGACTTTC. Amino acids: CASSYSIQHSGANVLTF.

This clonotype was found a few times. The V call is TRBV7-9, the J call TRBJ2-1, with D possibly being TRBD1 (5 bases). The CDR3 loop spans 16 amino acids. CDR1 is SEHNR, CDR2 FQNEAQ, per germline (reference sequence). With 1 base removed from V and 2 bases from J, the gap between germline ends came to 12 bases. CDR3 nucleotides: TGTGCCAGCAGCTTAGAGAGGCAGGGCCCCTACAATGAGCAGTTCTTC. As protein: CASSLERQGPYNEQFF.

CDR3: CASSLFLWGGTTDTQYF. The CDR3 region has the DNA TGTGCCAGCAGCTTATTTTTGTGGGGGGGGACCACAGATACGCAGTATTTT. The rearrangement uses TRBV7-2 and TRBJ2-3; TRBD2 aligns across 7 bases. CDR1 is SGHTA, CDR2 FQGNSA, per germline. Trimming removed 2 bases from V and 2 bases from J; junction bases left unmatched: 10. This CDR3 contains 17 residues.